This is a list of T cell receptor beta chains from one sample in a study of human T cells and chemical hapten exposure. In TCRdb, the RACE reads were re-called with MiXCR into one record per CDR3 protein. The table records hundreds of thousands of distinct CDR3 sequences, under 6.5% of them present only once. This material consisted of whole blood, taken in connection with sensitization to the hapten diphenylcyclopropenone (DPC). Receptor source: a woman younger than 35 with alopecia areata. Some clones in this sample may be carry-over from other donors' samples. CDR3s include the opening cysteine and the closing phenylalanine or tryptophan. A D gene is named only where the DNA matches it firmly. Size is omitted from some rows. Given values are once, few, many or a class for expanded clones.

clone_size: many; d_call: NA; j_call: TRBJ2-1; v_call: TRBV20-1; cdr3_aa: CSASWGFDGEQFF; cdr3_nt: TGCAGTGCTAGTTGGGGCTTTGACGGTGAGCAGTTCTTC
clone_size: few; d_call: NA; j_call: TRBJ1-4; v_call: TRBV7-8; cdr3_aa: CASSASQKPNEKLFF; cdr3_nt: TGTGCCAGCAGCGCCTCACAGAAACCTAATGAAAAACTGTTTTTT
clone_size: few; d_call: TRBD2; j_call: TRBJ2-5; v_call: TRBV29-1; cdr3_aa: CSVIERGSQETQYF; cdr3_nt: TGCAGCGTGATAGAGCGGGGTAGCCAAGAGACCCAGTACTTC
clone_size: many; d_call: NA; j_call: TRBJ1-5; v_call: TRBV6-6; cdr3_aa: CASSYRERSNQPQHF; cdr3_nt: TGTGCCAGCAGTTATCGAGAAAGGAGCAATCAGCCCCAGCATTTT
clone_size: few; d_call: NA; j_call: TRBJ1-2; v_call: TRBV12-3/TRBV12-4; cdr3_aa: CASRSFYGYTF; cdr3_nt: TGTGCCAGCAGGTCTTTCTATGGCTACACCTTC
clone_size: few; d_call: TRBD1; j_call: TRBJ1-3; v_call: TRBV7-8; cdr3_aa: CASSLDGTGVWNTIYF; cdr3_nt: TGTGCCAGCAGCTTAGATGGGACAGGGGTTTGGAACACCATATATTTT
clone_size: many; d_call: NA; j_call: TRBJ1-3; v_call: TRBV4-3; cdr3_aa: CASSRDGYSGNTIYF; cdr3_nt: TGCGCCAGCAGCCGGGACGGCTACTCTGGAAACACCATATATTTT
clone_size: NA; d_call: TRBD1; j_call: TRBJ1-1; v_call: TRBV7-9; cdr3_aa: CASSPRDRVFTEAFF; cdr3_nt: TGTGCCAGCAGCCCCCGGGACAGGGTGTTCACTGAAGCTTTCTTT
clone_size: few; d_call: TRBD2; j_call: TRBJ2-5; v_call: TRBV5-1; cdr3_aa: CASSLDFVKASGVKETQYF; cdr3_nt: TGCGCCAGCAGCTTAGATTTCGTTAAGGCTAGCGGGGTGAAAGAGACCCAGTACTTC
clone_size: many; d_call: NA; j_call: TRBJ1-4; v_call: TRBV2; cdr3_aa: CASSEGTTNEKLFF; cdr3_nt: TGTGCCAGCAGTGAAGGGACAACTAATGAAAAACTGTTTTTT
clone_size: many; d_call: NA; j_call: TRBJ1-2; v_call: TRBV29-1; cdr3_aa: CSVDPGDYGYTF; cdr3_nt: TGCAGCGTTGACCCTGGAGACTATGGCTACACCTTC
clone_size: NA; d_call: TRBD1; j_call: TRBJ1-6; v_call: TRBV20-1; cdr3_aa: CSARGQGRGDSPLHF; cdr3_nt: TGCAGTGCTAGAGGGCAAGGCAGGGGGGATTCACCCCTCCACTTT
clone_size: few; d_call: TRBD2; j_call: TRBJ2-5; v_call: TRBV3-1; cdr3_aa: CASSQGRGPGLWKTQYF; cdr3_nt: TGTGCCAGCAGCCAAGGGCGGGGCCCGGGACTATGGAAGACCCAGTACTTC
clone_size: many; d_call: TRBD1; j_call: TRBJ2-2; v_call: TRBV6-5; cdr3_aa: CASRETGVTGELFF; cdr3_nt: TGTGCCAGCAGAGAAACAGGGGTAACCGGGGAGCTGTTTTTT
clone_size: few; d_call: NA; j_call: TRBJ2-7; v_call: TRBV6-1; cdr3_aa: CASTISGGTTYEQYF; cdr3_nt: TGTGCCAGCACCATTAGCGGCGGGACAACCTACGAGCAGTACTTC
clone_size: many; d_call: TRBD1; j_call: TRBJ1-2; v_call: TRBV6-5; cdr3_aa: CASMTGDYGYTF; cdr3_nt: TGTGCCAGCATGACAGGGGACTATGGCTACACCTTC
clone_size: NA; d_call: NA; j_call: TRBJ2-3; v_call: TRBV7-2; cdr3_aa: CASTASPDTQYF; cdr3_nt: TGTGCCAGCACCGCATCCCCAGATACGCAGTATTTT
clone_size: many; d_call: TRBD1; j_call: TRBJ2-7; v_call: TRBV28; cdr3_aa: CASSMADRGPFFSF; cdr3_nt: TGTGCCAGCAGTATGGCGGACAGGGGGCCCTTTTTCTCTTTC
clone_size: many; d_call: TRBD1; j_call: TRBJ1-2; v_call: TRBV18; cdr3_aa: CASSEQGRNGYTF; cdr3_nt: TGTGCCAGCTCAGAACAGGGGAGGAATGGCTACACCTTC
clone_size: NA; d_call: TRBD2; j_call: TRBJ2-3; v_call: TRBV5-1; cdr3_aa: CASSLRAGGASGDTQYF; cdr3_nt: TGCGCCAGCAGCTTGCGGGCCGGGGGGGCCTCTGGAGATACGCAGTATTTT
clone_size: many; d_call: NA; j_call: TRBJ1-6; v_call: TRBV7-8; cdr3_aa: CASSSAQAYNSPLHF; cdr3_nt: TGTGCCAGCAGCTCGGCACAGGCGTATAATTCACCCCTCCACTTT
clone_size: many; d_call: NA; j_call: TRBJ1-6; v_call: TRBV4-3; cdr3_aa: CASSLQHRDFNSPLHF; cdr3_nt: TGCGCCAGCAGCCTACAGCACAGGGATTTCAATTCACCCCTCCACTTT
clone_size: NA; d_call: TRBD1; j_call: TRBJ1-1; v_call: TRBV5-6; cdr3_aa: CASRKATTGGLTEAFF; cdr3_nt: TGTGCCAGCAGAAAAGCAACTACAGGGGGCCTCACTGAAGCTTTCTTT
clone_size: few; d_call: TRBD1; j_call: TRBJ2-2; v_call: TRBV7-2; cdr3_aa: CASSRDRGTGELFF; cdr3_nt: TGTGCCAGCAGCCGGGACAGGGGCACCGGGGAGCTGTTTTTT
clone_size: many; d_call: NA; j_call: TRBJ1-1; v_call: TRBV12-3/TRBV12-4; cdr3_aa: CASSLEGVYTEAFF; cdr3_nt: TGTGCCAGCAGTTTAGAAGGGGTGTACACTGAAGCTTTCTTT
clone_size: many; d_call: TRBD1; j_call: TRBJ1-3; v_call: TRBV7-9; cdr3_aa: CASSSPGTEVSGGNTIYF; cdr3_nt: TGTGCCAGCAGCAGTCCCGGGACAGAGGTGTCCGGTGGAAACACCATATATTTT
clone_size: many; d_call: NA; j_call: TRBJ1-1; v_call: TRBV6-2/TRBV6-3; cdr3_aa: CASKRNTEAFF; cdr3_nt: TGTGCCAGCAAGAGGAACACTGAAGCTTTCTTT